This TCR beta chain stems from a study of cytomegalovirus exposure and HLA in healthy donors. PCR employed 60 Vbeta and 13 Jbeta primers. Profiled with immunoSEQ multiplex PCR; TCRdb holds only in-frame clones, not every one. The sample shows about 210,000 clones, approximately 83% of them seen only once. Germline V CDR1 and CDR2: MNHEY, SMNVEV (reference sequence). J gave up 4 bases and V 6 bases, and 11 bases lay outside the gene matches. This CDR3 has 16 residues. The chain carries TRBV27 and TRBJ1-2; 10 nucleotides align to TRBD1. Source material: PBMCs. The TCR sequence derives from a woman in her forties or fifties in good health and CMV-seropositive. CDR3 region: CASSNTGTGELYGYTF. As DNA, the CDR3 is TGTGCCAGCAGCAATACCGGGACAGGGGAACTCTATGGCTACACCTTC.